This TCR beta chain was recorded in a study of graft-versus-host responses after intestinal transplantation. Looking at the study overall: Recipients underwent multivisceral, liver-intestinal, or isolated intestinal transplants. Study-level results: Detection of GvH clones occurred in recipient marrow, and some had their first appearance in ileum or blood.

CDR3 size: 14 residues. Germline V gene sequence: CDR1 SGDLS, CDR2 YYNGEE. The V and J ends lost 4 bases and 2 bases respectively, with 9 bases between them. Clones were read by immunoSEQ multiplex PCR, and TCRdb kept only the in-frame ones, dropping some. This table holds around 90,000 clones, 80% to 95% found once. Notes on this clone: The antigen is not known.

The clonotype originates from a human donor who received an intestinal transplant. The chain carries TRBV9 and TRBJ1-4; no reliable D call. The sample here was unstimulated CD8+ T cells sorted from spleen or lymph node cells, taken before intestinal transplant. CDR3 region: CASSLSDTNEKLFF. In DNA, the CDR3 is TGTGCCAGCAGCTTATCAGATACTAATGAAAAACTGTTTTTT.